The next 25 T cell receptor beta chains were all read from a single sample in a study of T-cell memory formation after mild COVID-19. TCRdb re-analysed the 5' RACE reads in MiXCR, keeping a single row per CDR3 protein. Among hundreds of thousands of distinct CDR3 sequences listed, roughly an eighth were seen once. What was sequenced was PBMCs or a T cell subset sorted from them (not recorded which). The origin of the receptors is a man between 18 and 29 years old who had mild COVID-19 (a few samples of this study predate the infection). Cell type and time point are not known.

This clonotype came up many times. J is TRBJ2-3 and V is TRBV27, with 7 nucleotides matching TRBD2. CDR1 and CDR2 (germline): MNHEY, SMNVEV (reference sequence). The CDR3 has 15 amino acids. V shed 7 bases, J shed 6 bases, and the junction held 13 bases outside the gene matches. This CDR3 is CASTVLGGSEDTQYF. The DNA of the CDR3 is TGTGCCAGCACCGTCTTGGGGGGGTCAGAGGATACGCAGTATTTT.

This clonotype was detected a few times. The chain has TRBV28 and TRBJ1-1; possibly TRBD1 for D (6 bases). V gave up 5 bases and J gave up 4 bases, with 20 bases separating them. This CDR3 has 16 residues. In germline, CDR1 is MDHEN, CDR2 SYDVKM. CDR3 protein: CASSPPRGTGRTEAFF. Here the CDR3 DNA reads TGTGCCAGCAGTCCCCCAAGGGGGACGGGTCGCACTGAAGCTTTCTTT.

This clonotype was observed many times. The V call is TRBV4-3, the J call TRBJ2-3, with D perhaps matching TRBD1 (5 bases). CDR1 and CDR2 (germline): LGHNA, YSLEER. Trimming stripped 5 bases from V and 4 bases from J, with 16 bases between. CDR3 length: 15 residues. In DNA, the CDR3 is TGCGCCAGCAGCTGGGGCAACCCCAGGGCAGATACGCAGTATTTT. Translating gives CASSWGNPRADTQYF.

This clonotype was counted between two and nine times. The rearrangement links TRBV29-1 to TRBJ2-5; 10 nucleotides agree with TRBD2. The J segment lost 5 bases and the V segment lost 5 bases, leaving 11 bases of the junction unmatched. CDR1 SQVTM and CDR2 ANQGSEA come from the germline V gene. There are 15 residues in the CDR3. This CDR3 is CSVQPAGGPRETQYF. CDR3 sequence (DNA): TGCAGCGTTCAGCCAGCGGGGGGGCCGAGGGAGACCCAGTACTTC.

V and J are TRBV27 and TRBJ2-3; 8 nucleotides agree with TRBD2. V lost 5 bases, J lost 10 bases, and 5 bases stayed unmatched. This CDR3 spans 12 amino acids. The germline V gene has CDR1 MNHEY and CDR2 SMNVEV (reference sequence). CDR3 DNA: TGTGCCAGCAGTAAACGGGGGGGCCCGCAGTATTTT. Protein product: CASSKRGGPQYF.

The CDR3, as DNA: TGTGCCAGCAGTGAAAGCAGGGGTCATGGCTACACCTTC. Translating it yields CASSESRGHGYTF. The chain uses TRBV2 and TRBJ1-2, with TRBD1 as a possible D gene (6 bases). The ends were cut back, 2 bases at V and 6 bases at J, with 10 bases in the middle. Germline V gives CDR1 SNHLY, CDR2 FYNNEI. The CDR3 is 13 amino acids.

This rearrangement joins TRBV27 to TRBJ2-3; 10 bases agree with TRBD2. The CDR3 is 18 residues long. The V gene's germline CDR1 is MNHEY and CDR2 SMNVEV (reference sequence). After removal of 1 base from V and 0 bases from J, the junction contained 7 bases not matched to a gene. In DNA, the CDR3 is TGTGCCAGCAGTTTATGGACCCCTAGCGGGGGAAGCACAGATACGCAGTATTTT. Translated, it gives CASSLWTPSGGSTDTQYF.

The V and J genes are TRBV30 and TRBJ1-1; tentative D call: TRBD1 (5 bases). Trimming removed 0 bases from V and 11 bases from J, with 16 bases in between. The germline gives CDR1 GTSNPN, CDR2 SVGIG (reference sequence). There are 13 residues in the CDR3. The CDR3 sequence: CAWSVGADRGAFF. CDR3 sequence (DNA): TGTGCCTGGAGTGTTGGTGCCGACCGGGGGGCTTTCTTT.

In this sample, this clonotype turned up a few times. The V and J genes are TRBV18 and TRBJ1-4, with D perhaps matching TRBD1 (5 bases). V lost 6 bases and J 8 bases, leaving 16 bases between the germline ends. This CDR3 is 14 amino acids long. Germline V CDR1 and CDR2: KGHSH, LQKENI. CDR3 residues: CASSQEVQGEKLFF. The CDR3 DNA sequence: TGTGCCAGCTCGCAGGAGGTCCAGGGCGAAAAACTGTTTTTT.

This clonotype has a handful of counts. This chain joins TRBV7-9 and TRBJ2-1; 7 bases align to TRBD1. Per germline, CDR1 SEHNR and CDR2 FQNEAQ (reference sequence). This CDR3 contains 13 residues. V lost 5 bases, J lost 12 bases, and 10 bases stayed unmatched. The CDR3 loop reads CASSPDPRGTQFF. For the CDR3, the DNA is TGTGCCAGCAGCCCGGACCCCAGGGGGACGCAGTTCTTC.

This clonotype has just a few counts. The chain recombines TRBV5-1 with TRBJ1-2, with 7 bases identical to TRBD1. CDR1 and CDR2 (germline): SGHRS, YFSETQ. Trimming cost V 7 bases and J 1 base; bases outside gene matches: 7. The CDR3 contains 14 residues. This chain's CDR3 is CASQTGLHNYGYTF. CDR3 coding DNA: TGCGCCAGCCAGACAGGGCTCCATAACTATGGCTACACCTTC.

The J gene is TRBJ1-5, the V gene TRBV18; D uncertain. The V end lost 2 bases, the J end lost 0 bases, and 8 bases lay between the germline ends. This CDR3 is built from 15 residues. Germline V gene lookup returns CDR1 KGHSH and CDR2 LQKENI. CDR3 in amino acids: CASSPELHSNQPQHF. DNA of the CDR3: TGTGCCAGCTCACCAGAGCTCCATAGCAATCAGCCCCAGCATTTT.

This clonotype has a handful of counts. The chain links TRBV27 to TRBJ1-1; no firm D call. Trimming removed 11 bases from V and 4 bases from J, with 17 bases in between. The CDR3 sequence is 13 residues long. The germline CDR1 and CDR2 sequences are MNHEY and SMNVEV (reference sequence). The CDR3 nucleotides read TGTGCCTCACGTAGTTTTCTGGCCACTGAAGCTTTCTTT. It specifies CASRSFLATEAFF.

The rearrangement uses TRBV5-1 and TRBJ1-6; D is uncertain. Germline V gene sequence: CDR1 SGHRS, CDR2 YFSETQ. V was clipped by 4 bases and J by 10 bases, with 21 bases between them. The CDR3 loop spans 16 amino acids. The CDR3 region is CASSPKSAARVSPLHF. DNA for the CDR3: TGCGCCAGCAGCCCGAAGAGCGCCGCCAGAGTATCACCCCTCCACTTT.

This clonotype was observed a few times. The V gene is TRBV7-2, the J gene TRBJ2-2; 7 nucleotides agree with TRBD1. With 1 base clipped from V and 7 bases from J, the junction kept 9 bases outside the gene matches. This CDR3 spans 16 amino acids. The germline CDR1 and CDR2 sequences are SGHTA and FQGNSA. DNA for the CDR3: TGTGCCAGCAGCTTAGTGGGTGGCAGGGACAGCGGGGAGCTGTTTTTT. Amino acid sequence: CASSLVGGRDSGELFF.

The table lists this clonotype with a few counts. The rearrangement joins TRBV6-5 to TRBJ1-2; perhaps TRBD1 as D (5 bases). The CDR3 contains 17 residues. V lost 0 bases and J 4 bases, leaving 18 bases between the germline ends. In germline, CDR1 is MNHEY, CDR2 SVGAGI. CDR3 region: CASSYSNQGKIGYGYTF. CDR3 bases: TGTGCCAGCAGTTACTCGAATCAGGGCAAAATAGGCTATGGCTACACCTTC.

The table lists this clonotype with a few counts. The chain carries TRBV19 and TRBJ2-6, with D possibly matching TRBD1 (6 bases). Germline V CDR1 and CDR2: LNHDA, SQIVND (reference sequence). The CDR3 has 14 residues. The V end was cut by 8 bases, the J end by 10 bases, with 18 bases between. CDR3 DNA: TGTGCCAGTGCGATCGGCAGGGGAATAAACGTCCTGACTTTC. Encoded protein: CASAIGRGINVLTF.

In regard to this clonotype: Being one base from a much bigger clone, this may be a read error. This chain links TRBV7-3 with TRBJ2-5; TRBD1 agrees at 8 bases. Germline V gives CDR1 SGHTA, CDR2 FQGTGA. This CDR3 has 13 amino acids. After removal of 5 bases from V and 3 bases from J, the junction contained 2 bases not matched to a gene. The CDR3 region is CASSTDREETQYF. The CDR3 nucleotides are TGTGCCAGCAGCACGGACAGGGAAGAGACCCAGTACTTC.

A few counts support this clonotype. The gene calls are TRBV30 and TRBJ1-5; tentative D call: TRBD1 (5 bases). Germline CDR1 reads GTSNPN; CDR2 reads SVGIG (reference sequence). The CDR3 has 13 amino acids. Between the trimmed V and J ends, which lost 0 bases and 3 bases, there was a span of 6 bases. CDR3 residues: CAWSVQDNQPQHF. CDR3 bases: TGTGCCTGGAGTGTACAGGACAATCAGCCCCAGCATTTT.

The V call is TRBV7-8, the J call TRBJ1-1, with unresolved D. V lost 1 base and J 7 bases, leaving 19 bases between the germline ends. The CDR3 loop spans 16 amino acids. Germline-derived CDR1 and CDR2 are SGHVS and FQNEAQ. In DNA, the CDR3 is TGTGCCAGCAGCTTAGGTAGAGGTGGAGCAGCGATTGAAGCTTTCTTT. This gives the protein CASSLGRGGAAIEAFF.

The chain combines TRBV19 with TRBJ2-4; no clear D. Trimming cost V 4 bases and J 0 bases, with 7 bases left between them. Germline lookup yields CDR1 LNHDA and CDR2 SQIVND (reference sequence). This CDR3 region has 14 residues. The CDR3 coding sequence is TGTGCCAGTAGTAACCCGGGAGCCAAAAACATTCAGTACTTC. It yields the protein CASSNPGAKNIQYF.

V is TRBV5-5 and J is TRBJ2-3, with 9 bases aligning to TRBD2. In germline, CDR1 is SGHKS, CDR2 YYEKEE (reference sequence). This CDR3 is built from 16 residues. With V trimmed by 1 base and J by 3 bases, 6 bases remained unmatched. CDR3 nucleotide sequence: TGTGCCAGCAGCTTGTTAGGCCTAGCGGGGACAGATACGCAGTATTTT. It specifies CASSLLGLAGTDTQYF.

The V gene is TRBV5-5, the J gene TRBJ2-7; D is undetermined. CDR3 length: 13 residues. CDR1 is SGHKS and CDR2 is YYEKEE in the germline V gene (reference sequence). Trimming took 2 bases from V and 7 from J, leaving 13 bases between them. For the CDR3, the DNA is TGTGCCAGCAGCTTCCAGACTCTCGGGGAGCAGTACTTC. It is translated as CASSFQTLGEQYF.

The V and J genes are TRBV5-5 and TRBJ2-1; 7 bases line up with TRBD1. V shed 2 bases and J 2 bases; nucleotides not matched to a gene: 4. Germline loops: CDR1 SGHKS, CDR2 YYEKEE (reference sequence). The CDR3 is 15 residues long. As DNA, the CDR3 is TGTGCCAGCAGCTTCAGTCAGGGGGCCTACAATGAGCAGTTCTTC. Amino acids: CASSFSQGAYNEQFF.

The chain couples TRBV4-3 to TRBJ2-5; D is unclear. CDR1 is LGHNA, CDR2 YSLEER, per germline. CDR3 length equals 13 residues. With 1 base removed from V and 3 bases from J, the gap between germline ends came to 6 bases. CDR3 region: CASSQGPEETQYF. For the CDR3, the DNA is TGCGCCAGCAGCCAAGGGCCGGAAGAGACCCAGTACTTC.